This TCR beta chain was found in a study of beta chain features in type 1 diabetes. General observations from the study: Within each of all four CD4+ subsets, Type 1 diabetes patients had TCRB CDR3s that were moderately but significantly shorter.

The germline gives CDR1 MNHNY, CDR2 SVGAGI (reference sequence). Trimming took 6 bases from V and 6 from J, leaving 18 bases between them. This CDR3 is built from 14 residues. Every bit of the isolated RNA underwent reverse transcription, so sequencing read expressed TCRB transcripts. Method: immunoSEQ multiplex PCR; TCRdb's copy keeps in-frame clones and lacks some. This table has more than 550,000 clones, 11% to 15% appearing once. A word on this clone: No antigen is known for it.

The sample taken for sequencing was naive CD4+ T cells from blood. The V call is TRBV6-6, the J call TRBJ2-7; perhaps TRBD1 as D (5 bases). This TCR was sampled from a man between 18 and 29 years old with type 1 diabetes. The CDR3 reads CASRPQESALEQYF. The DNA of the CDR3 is TGTGCCAGCAGGCCACAGGAGTCGGCTCTCGAGCAGTACTTC.